The 15 T cell receptor beta chains presented below share a single source sample, sequenced in a study of T cells after yellow fever vaccination. TCRdb called the 5' RACE reads again in MiXCR, with one record for every CDR3 protein. The sample has about 320,000 distinct CDR3 sequences; around 10% are singletons. Sequencing was performed on CD4+ T cells sorted from PBMCs, taken 45 days after the yellow fever booster vaccination. Receptor source: a man between 18 and 29 years old who received the YFV17D yellow fever vaccine.

This clonotype was counted between two and nine times. V gene TRBV6-2 or TRBV6-3 combines with J gene TRBJ2-1; TRBD2 agrees at 9 bases. J gave up 9 bases and V 5 bases, and 11 bases lay outside the gene matches. The CDR3 is made up of 15 amino acids. Germline loops: CDR1 MNHEY, CDR2 SVGEGT. CDR3 residues: CASSGAGGPSSEQFF. DNA for the CDR3: TGTGCCAGCAGTGGGGCGGGGGGGCCTTCTAGTGAGCAGTTCTTC.

The gene calls are TRBV6-1 and TRBJ2-7; the D gene is possibly TRBD1 (6 bases). The CDR3 totals 14 residues. Trimming pared 3 bases from V and 2 bases from J, leaving 11 bases between. From germline, CDR1 is MNHNS and CDR2 SASEGT. CDR3 in amino acids: CASSESRGPYEQYV. CDR3 bases: TGTGCCAGCAGTGAGAGCAGGGGACCCTACGAGCAGTACGTC.

The CDR3 sequence is CSARDHGYGLAGPTDTQYF. CDR3 coding DNA: TGCAGTGCTAGAGATCACGGGTATGGACTAGCGGGGCCCACAGATACGCAGTATTTT. This chain uses TRBV20-1 with TRBJ2-3; 12 bases align to TRBD2. Germline V CDR1 and CDR2: DFQATT, SNEGSKA (reference sequence). This CDR3 comprises 19 residues. The ends lost 0 bases at V and 2 bases at J; junction bases unmatched: 12.

This chain connects TRBV7-2 to TRBJ2-5; unclear D gene. V gave up 1 base and J gave up 5 bases, with 8 bases separating them. In germline, CDR1 is SGHTA, CDR2 FQGNSA. This CDR3 has 13 residues. For the CDR3, the DNA is TGTGCCAGCAGCTTAGGAGCAGCGGAGACCCAGTACTTC. Protein product: CASSLGAAETQYF.

This clonotype was picked up a small number of times. This rearrangement joins TRBV7-2 to TRBJ2-3, with D uncertain. Looked up from germline, CDR1 is SGHTA and CDR2 is FQGNSA. V was clipped by 2 bases and J by 2 bases, with 8 bases between them. The CDR3 loop spans 14 amino acids. The CDR3 DNA reads TGTGCCAGCAGCTTAATGCAGCTCACAGATACGCAGTATTTT. Translating it yields CASSLMQLTDTQYF.

This clonotype was detected ten times or more. The rearrangement links TRBV5-1 to TRBJ2-7; D is possibly TRBD1 or TRBD2 (6 bases each). V was trimmed by 0 bases and J by 3 bases, leaving 10 bases between them. This CDR3 is 14 amino acids long. CDR1 is SGHRS and CDR2 is YFSETQ in the germline V gene. CDR3 bases: TGCGCCAGCAGCTTGGGCGGGGACAACTACGAGCAGTACTTC. Its protein product is CASSLGGDNYEQYF.

The rearrangement uses TRBV7-2 and TRBJ2-7; 8 bases align to TRBD2. V shed 3 bases, J shed 5 bases, and the junction held 3 bases outside the gene matches. The CDR3 has 13 residues. Germline V CDR1 and CDR2: SGHTA, FQGNSA. The CDR3 DNA follows: TGTGCCAGCAGCTTCCGAGCGGGAGACGAGCAGTACTTC. Its translation: CASSFRAGDEQYF.

This clonotype was observed a handful of times. This sequence joins TRBV18 and TRBJ1-4; D might be TRBD1 (5 bases). Germline loops: CDR1 KGHSH, CDR2 LQKENI. Trimming removed 3 bases from V and 4 bases from J, with 12 bases in between. The CDR3 consists of 15 residues. CDR3 residues: CASSPIQGLNEKLFF. CDR3 nucleotide sequence: TGTGCCAGCTCACCCATCCAGGGACTTAATGAAAAACTGTTTTTT.

The genes are TRBV20-1 and TRBJ1-2; no firm D call. The V and J ends lost 5 bases and 2 bases respectively, with 12 bases between them. This CDR3 spans 13 amino acids. From germline, CDR1 is DFQATT and CDR2 SNEGSKA (reference sequence). In DNA form, the CDR3 reads TGCAGTGCTTACTCTGCCAAAAACTATGGCTACACCTTC. Residues: CSAYSAKNYGYTF.

The rearrangement joins TRBV9 to TRBJ2-3; 9 bases line up with TRBD2. V lost 10 bases to trimming and J lost 4 bases; unmatched junction nucleotides: 10. Per the germline V gene, CDR1 is SGDLS and CDR2 is YYNGEE. This CDR3 comprises 14 residues. In DNA form, the CDR3 reads TGTGCCTCCAAGCGGGGGGCCGGGGCAGATACGCAGTATTTT. As protein: CASKRGAGADTQYF.

This clonotype was detected a few times. This chain connects TRBV21-1 to TRBJ1-4; the table gives TRBD1 as D, unverified against the DNA. TRBV21-1 is described as a pseudogene. The CDR3 covers 16 residues. Written as DNA, the CDR3 is TGTGCCAGCAGCAAAAACCGACAGGGGGAGTATGAAAAACTGTTTTTT. As protein: CASSKNRQGEYEKLFF.

The CDR3, as DNA: TGTGCCAGCTCATCGACTAGCGCAGATACGCAGTATTTT. It yields the protein CASSSTSADTQYF. The genes are TRBV18 and TRBJ2-3; 8 bases are shared with TRBD2. The CDR3 consists of 13 residues. Germline CDR1 KGHSH, CDR2 LQKENI. The trim removed 5 bases at V and 4 bases at J, leaving 2 bases unmatched.

V usage is TRBV5-1 and J usage is TRBJ1-1; D remains ambiguous. The CDR3 contains 17 residues. V was cut by 5 bases and J by 5 bases, with 25 bases left in between. CDR1 is SGHRS and CDR2 is YFSETQ in the germline V gene. CDR3 amino acids: CASSPSTSYARFTEAFF. The CDR3 DNA reads TGCGCCAGCAGTCCCTCCACGTCATACGCGAGGTTTACTGAAGCTTTCTTT.

This clonotype occurred a few times. The V call is TRBV5-1, the J call TRBJ2-5, with TRBD1 matching 10 bases. With V trimmed by 3 bases and J by 5 bases, 7 bases remained unmatched. Germline V lookup: CDR1 SGHRS, CDR2 YFSETQ. This CDR3 comprises 15 residues. CDR3 sequence reads: CASSSTGGRVETQYF. The CDR3 DNA follows: TGCGCCAGCAGCTCGACAGGGGGCAGGGTTGAGACCCAGTACTTC. The complete variable domain, with remaining parts taken from reference TRBV5-1 and TRBJ2-5, reads KAGVTQTPRYLIKTRGQQVTLSCSPISGHRSVSWYQQTPGQGLQFLFEYFSETQRNKGNFPGRFSGRQFSNSRSEMNVSTLELGDSALYLCASSSTGGRVETQYFGPGTRLLVL.

This chain links TRBV6-5 with TRBJ2-7; D gene ambiguous. Germline CDR1 is MNHEY and CDR2 is SVGAGI. The length of the CDR3 is 14 residues. With 0 bases removed from V and 4 bases from J, the gap between germline ends came to 10 bases. The CDR3 loop is CASSYSHLLYEQYF. The CDR3 DNA follows: TGTGCCAGCAGTTACTCCCACCTGCTTTACGAGCAGTACTTC.